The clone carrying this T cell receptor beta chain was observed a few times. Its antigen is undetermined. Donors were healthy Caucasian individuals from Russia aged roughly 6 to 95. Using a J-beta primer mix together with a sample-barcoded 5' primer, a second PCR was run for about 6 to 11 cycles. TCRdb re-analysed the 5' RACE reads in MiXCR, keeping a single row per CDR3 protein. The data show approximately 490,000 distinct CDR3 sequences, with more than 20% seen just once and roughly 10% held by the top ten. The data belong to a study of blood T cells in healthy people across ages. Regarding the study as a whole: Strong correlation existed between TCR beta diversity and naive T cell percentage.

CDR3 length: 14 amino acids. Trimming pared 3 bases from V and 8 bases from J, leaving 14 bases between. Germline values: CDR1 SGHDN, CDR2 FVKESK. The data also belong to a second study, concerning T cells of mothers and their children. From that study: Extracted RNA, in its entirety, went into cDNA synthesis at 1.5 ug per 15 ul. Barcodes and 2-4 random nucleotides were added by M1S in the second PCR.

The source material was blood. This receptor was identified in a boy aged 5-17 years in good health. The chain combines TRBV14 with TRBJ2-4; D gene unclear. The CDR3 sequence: CASSQFPSRDIQYF. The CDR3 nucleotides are TGTGCCAGCAGCCAGTTTCCTAGTCGGGACATTCAGTACTTC.